This T cell receptor beta chain appears in the sequencing data of a study of T cells in localized non-small cell lung cancer. Study-wide points: Analysis by sequencing included only one tumor region, so heterogeneity remains possible. It was uninvolved adjacent lung that showed the highest T cell clonality, exceeding tumor. Longer survival (overall) was linked to higher T cell density in blood. Turning up in adjacent lung were a median approximately 57 of the top 100 tumor clones.

Germline V gives CDR1 MNHEY, CDR2 SVGAGI. The CDR3 runs to 14 residues. V shed 5 bases and J 5 bases; nucleotides not matched to a gene: 8. In regard to this clone: Antigen unknown.

Clones were sequenced by immunoSEQ multiplex PCR, and TCRdb holds only the in-frame ones, with some missing. The table records around 40,000 clones, approximately 83% of them present only once. The specimen was PBMCs, collected before any cancer treatment. The chain employs TRBV6-5 and TRBJ2-7; 8 bases agree with TRBD1. The TCR comes from a man aged 35-75 years with stage II lung adenocarcinoma. The CDR3 region is CASSGGQGLNEQYF. The DNA for the CDR3 is TGTGCCAGCAGTGGAGGACAGGGATTGAACGAGCAGTACTTC.